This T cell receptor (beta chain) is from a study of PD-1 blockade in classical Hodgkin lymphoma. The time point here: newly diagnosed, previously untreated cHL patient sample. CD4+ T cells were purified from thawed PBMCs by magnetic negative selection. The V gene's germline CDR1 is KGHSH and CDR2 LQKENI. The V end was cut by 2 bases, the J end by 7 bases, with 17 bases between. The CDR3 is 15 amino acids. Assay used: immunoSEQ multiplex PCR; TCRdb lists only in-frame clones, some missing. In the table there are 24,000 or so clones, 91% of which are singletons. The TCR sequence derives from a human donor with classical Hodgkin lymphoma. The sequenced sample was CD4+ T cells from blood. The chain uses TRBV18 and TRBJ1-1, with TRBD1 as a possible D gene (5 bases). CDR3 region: CASSPIEGRQIEAFF. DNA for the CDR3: TGTGCCAGCTCACCAATTGAGGGACGCCAAATTGAAGCTTTCTTT.